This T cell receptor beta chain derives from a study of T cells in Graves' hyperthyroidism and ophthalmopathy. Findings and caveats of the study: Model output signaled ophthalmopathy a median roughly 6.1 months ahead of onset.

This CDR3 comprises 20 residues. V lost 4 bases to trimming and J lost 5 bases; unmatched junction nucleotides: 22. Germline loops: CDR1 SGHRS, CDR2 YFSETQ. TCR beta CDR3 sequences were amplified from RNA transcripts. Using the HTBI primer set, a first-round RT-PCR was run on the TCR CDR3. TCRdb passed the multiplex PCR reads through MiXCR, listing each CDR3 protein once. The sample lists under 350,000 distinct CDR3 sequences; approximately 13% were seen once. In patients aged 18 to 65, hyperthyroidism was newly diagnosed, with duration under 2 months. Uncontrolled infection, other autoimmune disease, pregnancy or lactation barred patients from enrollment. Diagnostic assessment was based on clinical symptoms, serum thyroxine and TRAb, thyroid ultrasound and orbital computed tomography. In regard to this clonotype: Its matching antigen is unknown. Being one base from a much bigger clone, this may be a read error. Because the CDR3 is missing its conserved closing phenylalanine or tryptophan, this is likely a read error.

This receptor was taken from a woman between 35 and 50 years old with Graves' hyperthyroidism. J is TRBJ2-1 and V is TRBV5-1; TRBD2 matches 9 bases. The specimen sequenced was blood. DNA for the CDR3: TGCGCCAGCAGCCCCCCATTGAGATATAGCGGGAGCTTCCGGGACAATGAGCAGTTCCTC. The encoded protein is CASSPPLRYSGSFRDNEQFL.